These 28 T cell receptor beta chains were all obtained from the same sample, sequenced in a study of T cell responses to AZD1222 COVID-19 vaccine. The table came from immunoSEQ multiplex PCR; TCRdb's copy has only in-frame clones and leaves some out. The table records 100,000 to 110,000 clones, around 89% of them present only once. Sequencing was performed on peripheral blood, taken on day 0 of AZD1222 vaccination. Receptors were obtained from an adult in good health.

The rearrangement uses TRBV5-5 and TRBJ2-4, with a possible D match to TRBD2 (6 bases). V lost 3 bases and J lost 4, with 11 bases in between. CDR3 length equals 14 residues. CDR1 and CDR2 from the germline V gene are SGHKS and YYEKEE (reference sequence). The CDR3 spells CASSSLEGKNIQYF. The CDR3 coding sequence is TGTGCCAGCAGCTCTTTGGAGGGTAAAAACATTCAGTACTTC. Complete variable domain (other parts from reference TRBV5-5 and TRBJ2-4): DAGVTQSPTHLIKTRGQQVTLRCSPISGHKSVSWYQQVLGQGPQFIFQYYEKEERGRGNFPDRFSARQFPNYSSELNVNALLLGDSALYLCASSSLEGKNIQYFGAGTRLSVL.

The CDR3 coding sequence is TGTGCCAGCAGTTTGGGCGGCTCCTACAATGAGCAGTTCTTC. It encodes CASSLGGSYNEQFF. The V and J genes are TRBV27 and TRBJ2-1; D is ambiguous. The CDR3 consists of 14 residues. V was cut by 3 bases and J by 0 bases, with 6 bases left in between. Germline V gene data show CDR1 as MNHEY and CDR2 as SMNVEV (reference sequence).

As DNA, the CDR3 is TGTGCCAGCAGTTTACGGCCGAATCAGCCCCAGCATTTT. This encodes CASSLRPNQPQHF. This chain uses TRBV12-3 or TRBV12-4 with TRBJ1-5; D gene unclear. The CDR3 consists of 13 residues. V lost 2 bases to trimming and J lost 4 bases, with 6 bases between them.

This chain uses TRBV10-3 with TRBJ1-2; 7 bases agree with TRBD1. V dropped 0 bases and J dropped 2; count of bases not matched to a gene: 0. Per germline, CDR1 ENHRY and CDR2 SYGVKD. The CDR3 is made up of 14 amino acids. For the CDR3, the DNA is TGTGCCATCAGTGAGTCGACAGGGAACTATGGCTACACCTTC. Translating it yields CAISESTGNYGYTF.

In its sample, this clone was seen once. The chain links TRBV25-1 to TRBJ1-6; 7 bases are a match to TRBD1. The junction had 10 bases not matched to a gene; V was cut back by 1 base and J by 7 bases. The CDR3 loop spans 17 amino acids. Germline V gene data show CDR1 as MGHDK and CDR2 as SYGVNS. The DNA of the CDR3 is TGTGCCAGCAGTGAATCCGACAGGGCAGAAGGGAATTCACCCCTCCACTTT. It yields the protein CASSESDRAEGNSPLHF.

This chain connects TRBV29-1 to TRBJ2-7; no clear D gene. Germline V CDR1 and CDR2: SQVTM, ANQGSEA. V lost 3 bases, J lost 6 bases, and 12 bases lay in between. This CDR3 has 12 residues. The DNA of the CDR3 is TGCAGCGTTGAGGCTGCGACGTCCGAGCAGTACTTC. Encoded protein: CSVEAATSEQYF.

V usage is TRBV6-5 and J usage is TRBJ1-2; D gene unclear. Trimming took off 8 bases at V and 0 bases at J, with 10 bases between the two ends. Germline-derived CDR1 and CDR2 are MNHEY and SVGAGI. CDR3 length: 13 amino acids. CDR3 loop: CASHLGANYGYTF. The CDR3 nucleotides are TGTGCCAGCCACCTGGGAGCTAACTATGGCTACACCTTC.

This sequence joins TRBV7-2 and TRBJ2-1; D not certain. CDR1 SGHTA and CDR2 FQGNSA come from the germline V gene. The CDR3 has 18 amino acids. V lost 5 bases and J lost 0, with 20 bases in between. CDR3 amino acids: CASSPKTPLGSSYNEQFF. In nucleotides, the CDR3 is TGTGCCAGCAGCCCAAAAACCCCGTTAGGCAGCTCCTACAATGAGCAGTTCTTC. Using reference TRBV7-2 and TRBJ2-1 for the parts outside the CDR3, the full variable domain is GAGVSQSPSNKVTEKGKDVELRCDPISGHTALYWYRQSLGQGLEFLIYFQGNSAPDKSGLPSDRFSAERTGGSVSTLTIQRTQQEDSAVYLCASSPKTPLGSSYNEQFFGPGTRLTVL.

V and J are TRBV7-6 and TRBJ1-6, with D possibly being TRBD1 (5 bases). The V gene's germline CDR1 is SGHVS and CDR2 FNYEAQ. The ends were cut back, 5 bases at V and 0 bases at J, with 17 bases in the middle. There are 18 residues in the CDR3. CDR3 DNA: TGTGCCAGCAGCCCCGGAGCCGAGGGGAGCTCCTATAATTCACCCCTCCACTTT. Its translation: CASSPGAEGSSYNSPLHF.

This rearrangement joins TRBV28 to TRBJ1-5, with D unresolved. CDR3 length equals 12 residues. Between the trimmed V and J ends, which lost 3 bases and 7 bases, there was a span of 7 bases. Germline CDR1 and CDR2: MDHEN and SYDVKM. The CDR3 reads CASSFGQQPQHF. Here the CDR3 DNA reads TGTGCCAGCAGTTTTGGGCAGCAGCCCCAGCATTTT.

On this clone: A junction boundary mismatches the germline segment, possibly from a read error. The rearrangement uses TRBV10-3 and TRBJ1-3; no definite D call. Germline lookup yields CDR1 ENHRY and CDR2 SYGVKD. The CDR3 runs 12 residues. The CDR3 sequence is CAISDEGVFRIF. CDR3 coding DNA: TGTGCCATCAGTGATGAGGGAGTGTTTCGTATTTTT.

V usage is TRBV3-1 (or the pseudogene TRBV3-2) and J usage is TRBJ1-1; D is unresolved. Deletions cut 4 bases from V and 2 bases from J, with 11 bases between. Germline CDR1 LGHDT, CDR2 YNNKEL (reference sequence). This CDR3 has 14 residues. The CDR3 is CASSRATLNTEAFF. The CDR3 nucleotides read TGTGCCAGCAGCCGGGCAACTTTAAACACTGAAGCTTTCTTT.

The chain uses TRBV6-5 and TRBJ2-7; no clear D gene. The germline V and J ends were trimmed by 2 bases and 6 bases, with 17 bases remaining between them. CDR1 and CDR2 from the germline V gene are MNHEY and SVGAGI. The CDR3 covers 15 residues. The CDR3 sequence: CASSYEPDPPGEQYF. The CDR3 DNA reads as TGTGCCAGCAGTTACGAACCGGACCCTCCGGGCGAGCAGTACTTC.

This sequence joins TRBV4-3 and TRBJ2-7; D possibly corresponds to TRBD1 (6 bases). The germline CDR1 and CDR2 sequences are LGHNA and YSLEER. The ends were cut back, 0 bases at V and 3 bases at J, with 12 bases in the middle. The CDR3 runs to 15 residues. The DNA for the CDR3 is TGCGCCAGCAGCCAAGAACCAGGGGATCACTACGAGCAGTACTTC. This codes for CASSQEPGDHYEQYF.

The rearrangement joins TRBV18 to TRBJ2-1; TRBD2 aligns across 8 bases. Germline CDR1 is KGHSH and CDR2 is LQKENI. The ends lost 3 bases at V and 8 bases at J; junction bases unmatched: 6. The CDR3 consists of 14 residues. The CDR3 sequence: CASSPPNGGDEQFF. The CDR3 region has the DNA TGTGCCAGCTCACCTCCCAACGGGGGGGATGAGCAGTTCTTC.

The genes are TRBV28 and TRBJ2-7, with 14 positions matching TRBD2. The CDR3 runs to 15 residues. V shed 3 bases and J 7 bases; nucleotides not matched to a gene: 5. Germline V gene sequence: CDR1 MDHEN, CDR2 SYDVKM. CDR3 sequence: CASSLGTSGSGEQYF. The CDR3 DNA follows: TGTGCCAGCAGTTTGGGGACTAGCGGGAGTGGAGAGCAGTACTTC. Drawing the rest from reference TRBV28 and TRBJ2-7, the complete variable domain is DVKVTQSSRYLVKRTGEKVFLECVQDMDHENMFWYRQDPGLGLRLIYFSYDVKMKEKGDIPEGYSVSREKKERFSLILESASTNQTSMYLCASSLGTSGSGEQYFGPGTRLTVT.

This clone was observed a single time. The rearrangement uses TRBV24-1 and TRBJ2-5, with D possibly TRBD2 on 5 matching bases. V was trimmed by 2 bases and J by 1 base, leaving 16 bases between them. Germline CDR1 is KGHDR and CDR2 is SFDVKD. The CDR3 totals 17 residues. Here the CDR3 DNA reads TGTGCCACCAGTGATTCCCCGGCCGAGGGCCCCCAAGAGACCCAGTACTTC. As protein: CATSDSPAEGPQETQYF.

The CDR3 DNA sequence: TGTGCCAGCTCACCACCCGTAGGGGGCGCGGGGGCCAACGTCCTGACTTTC. This gives the protein CASSPPVGGAGANVLTF. J is TRBJ2-6 and V is TRBV18; 7 bases match TRBD1. The trim removed 0 bases at V and 4 bases at J, leaving 6 bases unmatched. CDR1 and CDR2 (germline): KGHSH, LQKENI. The CDR3 has 17 residues.

The chain recombines TRBV30 with TRBJ2-3; 11 bases are shared with TRBD2. The germline CDR1 and CDR2 sequences are GTSNPN and SVGIG (reference sequence). The CDR3 is 18 amino acids. J was trimmed by 0 bases and V by 0 bases; bases with no gene match: 8. The CDR3 DNA sequence: TGTGCCTGGAGTGTGACCCGGACTAGCGGGCCTAGCACAGATACGCAGTATTTT. Its translation is CAWSVTRTSGPSTDTQYF. The full variable domain, in which reference TRBV30 and TRBJ2-3 provide the parts outside the CDR3, is SQTIHQWPATLVQPVGSPLSLECTVEGTSNPNLYWYRQAAGRGLQLLFYSVGIGQISSEVPQNLSASRPQDRQFILSSKKLLLSDSGFYLCAWSVTRTSGPSTDTQYFGPGTRLTVL.

The chain is built from TRBV6-4 and TRBJ1-1; a weak D match, TRBD1 (6 bases). Germline CDR1 is MRHNA and CDR2 is SNTAGT. V was trimmed by 2 bases and J by 0 bases, leaving 19 bases between them. The CDR3 totals 18 residues. The CDR3 is CASSDLSPRGGMNTEAFF. The CDR3 DNA sequence: TGTGCCAGCAGTGACCTCTCCCCCCGAGGGGGGATGAACACTGAAGCTTTCTTT.

The J gene is TRBJ1-5, the V gene TRBV27, with a weak D call TRBD1 (6 bases). Trimming shortened V by 2 bases and J by 0 bases, and 8 bases separated the two germline ends. Germline V gene lookup returns CDR1 MNHEY and CDR2 SMNVEV (reference sequence). The CDR3 has 15 residues. The CDR3 loop reads CASSLGQHSNQPQHF. The CDR3 nucleotides read TGTGCCAGCAGTTTAGGACAGCATAGCAATCAGCCCCAGCATTTT.

This sequence joins TRBV4-2 and TRBJ2-7; no firm D call. Germline V gene data show CDR1 as LGHNA and CDR2 as YNFKEQ. The CDR3 extends over 13 amino acids. Trimming removed 0 bases at V and 7 bases at J, with 10 bases between. CDR3 bases: TGTGCCAGCAGCCAAGAAAGCCTCAGAGAGCAGTACTTC. It is translated as CASSQESLREQYF.

The genes are TRBV13 and TRBJ1-1; D ambiguous. Germline CDR1 reads PRHDT; CDR2 reads FYEKMQ (reference sequence). V lost 0 bases and J lost 2, with 7 bases in between. The CDR3 spans 14 residues. CDR3 loop: CASSLGAVNTEAFF. The DNA of the CDR3 is TGTGCCAGCAGCTTAGGAGCAGTTAACACTGAAGCTTTCTTT. Filled out from reference TRBV13 and TRBJ1-1, the complete variable domain reads AAGVIQSPRHLIKEKRETATLKCYPIPRHDTVYWYQQGPGQDPQFLISFYEKMQSDKGSIPDRFSAQQFSDYHSELNMSSLELGDSALYFCASSLGAVNTEAFFGQGTRLTVV.

The chain carries TRBV6-5 and TRBJ1-5; D is unclear. The CDR3 sequence is 14 residues long. Per the germline V gene, CDR1 is MNHEY and CDR2 is SVGAGI. Trimming removed 7 bases from V and 2 bases from J, with 12 bases in between. The CDR3 here is CASTNWRGNQPQHF. As DNA, the CDR3 is TGTGCCAGCACCAATTGGAGGGGCAATCAGCCCCAGCATTTT.

The V and J genes are TRBV27 and TRBJ2-3; no firm D call. V lost 2 bases and J lost 4, with 10 bases in between. Germline V lookup: CDR1 MNHEY, CDR2 SMNVEV (reference sequence). The CDR3 contains 14 residues. The CDR3 sequence is CASSLGVESDTQYF. In DNA, the CDR3 is TGTGCCAGCAGTTTAGGCGTGGAGTCAGATACGCAGTATTTT.

V is TRBV12-3 or TRBV12-4 and J is TRBJ2-1; D is ambiguous. The V gene lost 5 bases and the J gene lost 5 bases, with 7 bases spanning the gap. The CDR3 runs to 12 residues. As DNA, the CDR3 is TGTGCCAGCAGTCCCCTTCACAATGAGCAGTTCTTC. It specifies CASSPLHNEQFF.

The gene calls are TRBV10-3 and TRBJ1-6; D is unclear. CDR3 length: 14 residues. Germline CDR1 reads ENHRY; CDR2 reads SYGVKD. Trimming cost V 3 bases and J 6 bases, with 9 bases left between them. CDR3 in amino acids: CAISDSSTNSPLHF. The CDR3 region has the DNA TGTGCCATCAGTGACTCTAGTACTAATTCACCCCTCCACTTT.

The chain couples TRBV4-3 to TRBJ2-7; D may be TRBD1 or TRBD2 (5 bases each). The ends were cut back, 1 base at V and 3 bases at J, with 13 bases in the middle. From germline, CDR1 is LGHNA and CDR2 YSLEER. The CDR3 contains 15 residues. The CDR3 is CASSQATLRGYEQYF. The CDR3 DNA follows: TGCGCCAGCAGCCAAGCTACATTGAGGGGCTACGAGCAGTACTTC.